Below, 26 T cell receptor beta chains from the same sample are listed, as sequenced in a study of cytomegalovirus exposure and HLA in healthy donors listed by TCRdb under 2017. The library was produced with the immunoSEQ multiplex PCR assay. For the multiplex PCR, a mixture combining 60 forward primers for TCR Vbeta segments and 13 reverse primers for TCR Jbeta segments was used. The source is immuneACCESS, and TCRdb retained only in-frame sequences with V and J called. Part of the clones is not carried over; for the studies checked, unresolved V genes explain less than half of this, and the remainder is unexplained. This sample lists over 100,000 clones; about three fifths were detected once. The ten largest clonotypes hold 6.5% to 9.5% of the sample. Sequencing was carried out using PBMCs. The receptor set was obtained from a woman in her thirties or forties in good health and CMV-seropositive.

This chain connects TRBV5-8 to TRBJ1-2, with 7 bases matching TRBD1. Trimming at V came to 4 bases and at J to 7 bases, leaving 13 bases not matched to a gene. The germline gives CDR1 SGHTS, CDR2 YDEGEE. The CDR3 consists of 15 residues. The CDR3 spells CASSPDPRQGCGYTF. CDR3 coding DNA: TGTGCCAGCAGCCCGGACCCCCGACAGGGTTGTGGCTACACCTTC.

The chain uses TRBV4-2 and TRBJ2-2; possibly TRBD1 for D (6 bases). V was clipped by 3 bases and J by 1 base, with 6 bases between them. Germline V gene sequence: CDR1 LGHNA, CDR2 YNFKEQ. CDR3 length: 14 amino acids. The CDR3: CASSQGQNTGELFF. In DNA, the CDR3 is TGTGCCAGCAGCCAGGGACAGAACACCGGGGAGCTGTTTTTT.

Only one count was recorded for this clone. A junction boundary mismatches the germline segment, possibly from a read error. The chain carries TRBV28 and TRBJ2-7, with 10 bases lining up with TRBD2. The CDR3 is made up of 16 amino acids. Looked up from germline, CDR1 is MDHEN and CDR2 is SYDVKM. CDR3 region: CASSPGSSQSTSGPSF. In nucleotides, the CDR3 is TGTGCCAGCAGTCCCGGGTCTAGTCAGTCGACTAGCGGGCCGTCCTTC.

This chain links TRBV7-6 with TRBJ1-1; D is undetermined. Germline values: CDR1 SGHVS, CDR2 FNYEAQ. CDR3 size: 14 residues. Trimming pared 1 base from V and 0 bases from J, leaving 6 bases between. The CDR3 DNA sequence: TGTGCCAGCAGCTTAGGGTCAGTGAACACTGAAGCTTTCTTT. It encodes CASSLGSVNTEAFF.

This clone was detected only once. The chain has TRBV19 and TRBJ1-2; TRBD1 agrees at 9 bases. CDR3 length: 14 residues. The V segment lost 7 bases and the J segment 7 bases; nucleotides outside the gene matches: 10. Looked up from germline, CDR1 is LNHDA and CDR2 is SQIVND (reference sequence). The CDR3 coding sequence is TGTGCCAGTAACCCCGGGACAGGGTTGGGTGGCTACACCTTC. It is translated as CASNPGTGLGGYTF.

This clone was counted once. This sequence joins TRBV4-1 and TRBJ1-1, with D possibly TRBD1 on 5 matching bases. The CDR3 covers 16 residues. Germline CDR1 is MGHRA and CDR2 is YSYEKL. V lost 0 bases and J 1 base, leaving 12 bases between the germline ends. The CDR3 here is CASSQDWAGPNTEAFF. For the CDR3, the DNA is TGCGCCAGCAGCCAAGATTGGGCGGGGCCGAACACTGAAGCTTTCTTT.

As regards this clone: Relative to the germline gene, one junction end is altered; a read error may explain this. The genes are TRBV5-1 and TRBJ2-3, with 8 bases that match TRBD2. The length of the CDR3 is 14 residues. Germline V gene data show CDR1 as SGHRS and CDR2 as YFSETQ. The chain's CDR3 is CASSSWTSTDTQYF. For the CDR3, the DNA is TGCGCCAGCAGCTCCTGGACTAGCACCGATACGCAGTATTTT.

A few counts support this clone. The chain has TRBV7-9 and TRBJ1-5, with D uncertain. Germline V gene lookup returns CDR1 SEHNR and CDR2 FQNEAQ (reference sequence). This CDR3 comprises 14 residues. V shed 4 bases and J shed 4 bases, with 11 bases lying between them. The chain's CDR3 is CASSSSGRNQPQHF. For the CDR3, the DNA is TGTGCCAGCAGCTCATCGGGGAGAAATCAGCCCCAGCATTTT.

V is TRBV6-4 and J is TRBJ2-3, with 8 bases that match TRBD2. CDR3 length: 15 amino acids. Germline V lookup: CDR1 MRHNA, CDR2 SNTAGT. V shed 3 bases, J shed 2 bases, and the junction held 4 bases outside the gene matches. The CDR3 region has the DNA TGTGCCAGCAGTGAGACTAGCGATTACACAGATACGCAGTATTTT. This sequence encodes CASSETSDYTDTQYF.

The chain uses TRBV6-1 and TRBJ2-7, with a tentative D call TRBD2 (5 bases). The V gene's germline CDR1 is MNHNS and CDR2 SASEGT. Trimming cost V 2 bases and J 6 bases, with 14 bases left between them. The CDR3 sequence is 14 residues long. CDR3 sequence reads: CASSEMPTGSEQYF. CDR3 coding DNA: TGTGCCAGCAGTGAAATGCCCACGGGATCCGAGCAGTACTTC.

The chain recombines TRBV2 with TRBJ2-7; possible D gene TRBD1, 5 bases. Germline V gives CDR1 SNHLY, CDR2 FYNNEI. The CDR3 length is 16 residues. Trimming removed 1 base from V and 2 bases from J, with 15 bases in between. CDR3 amino acids: CASSEVVWGKTYEQYF. CDR3 DNA sequence: TGTGCCAGCAGTGAAGTGGTGTGGGGCAAGACCTACGAGCAGTACTTC.

The V call is TRBV6-5, the J call TRBJ2-3; no definite D call. The CDR3 sequence is 13 residues long. V was pared by 4 bases and J by 1 base, with 6 bases between. Germline CDR1 reads MNHEY; CDR2 reads SVGAGI. CDR3 protein: CASSLIGTDTQYF. CDR3 nucleotides: TGTGCCAGCAGTTTAATCGGCACAGATACGCAGTATTTT.

This clone was found a few times. CDR3 loop: CASSPQAGNTEAFF. The DNA of the CDR3 is TGCGCCAGCAGCCCTCAGGCGGGGAACACTGAAGCTTTCTTT. The chain is built from TRBV5-1 and TRBJ1-1; D gene unclear. Germline loops: CDR1 SGHRS, CDR2 YFSETQ. V was clipped by 4 bases and J by 1 base, with 11 bases between them. This CDR3 region has 14 residues.

The chain recombines TRBV7-6 with TRBJ2-7; 8 nucleotides agree with TRBD1. The CDR3 extends over 13 amino acids. Germline trimming cut 2 bases from V and 6 bases from J; bases unmatched to any gene: 3. CDR1 and CDR2 from the germline V gene are SGHVS and FNYEAQ. The CDR3 nucleotides are TGTGCCAGCAGCTTACTGGACAGGGCCGAGCAGTACTTC. Residues: CASSLLDRAEQYF. The variable domain in full, with the rest retrieved from reference TRBV7-6 and TRBJ2-7, is GAGVSQSPRYKVTKRGQDVALRCDPISGHVSLYWYRQALGQGPEFLTYFNYEAQQDKSGLPNDRFSAERPEGSISTLTIQRTEQRDSAMYRCASSLLDRAEQYFGPGTRLTVT.

The chain has TRBV27 and TRBJ2-7; TRBD1 matches at 9 bases. Unmatched junction bases numbered 5, after V lost 4 bases and J lost 1 base. The CDR3 runs 15 residues. Germline loops: CDR1 MNHEY, CDR2 SMNVEV (reference sequence). The CDR3 loop is CASSSPDRGSYEQYF. Written as DNA, the CDR3 is TGTGCCAGCAGTTCCCCGGACAGGGGATCCTACGAGCAGTACTTC.

J is TRBJ2-1 and V is TRBV5-1; a possible D gene is TRBD2 (6 bases). The germline gives CDR1 SGHRS, CDR2 YFSETQ. This CDR3 is 14 amino acids long. Trimming took 4 bases from V and 9 from J, leaving 17 bases between them. The CDR3 bases are TGCGCCAGCAGCGCAGCCTCGGGAGAGGGTGAGCAGTTCTTC. Residues: CASSAASGEGEQFF.

The chain has TRBV6-5 and TRBJ1-3, with 7 bases lining up with TRBD1. Germline-derived CDR1 and CDR2 are MNHEY and SVGAGI. The V and J ends lost 4 bases and 0 bases, in that order; junction bases with no gene match: 6. The CDR3 contains 16 residues. The CDR3 bases are TGTGCCAGCAGTTTCAGGGGGGTTAACTCTGGAAACACCATATATTTT. This gives the protein CASSFRGVNSGNTIYF.

This clone was counted between two and nine times. The CDR3 nucleotides are TGTGCCAGCAGCTTGGGGGGACTAGCGGGAGGGGGATCTGGGGCCAACGTCCTGACTTTC. It is translated as CASSLGGLAGGGSGANVLTF. The chain employs TRBV5-4 and TRBJ2-6, with 16 nucleotides matching TRBD2. The V gene's germline CDR1 is SGHNT and CDR2 YYREEE (reference sequence). V lost 0 bases, J lost 1 base, and 4 bases stayed unmatched. CDR3 length equals 20 residues.

The chain has TRBV6-4 and TRBJ2-1; 7 nucleotides match TRBD1. Germline V CDR1 and CDR2: MRHNA, SNTAGT. The length of the CDR3 is 13 residues. V lost 4 bases to trimming and J lost 9 bases; unmatched junction nucleotides: 6. In DNA, the CDR3 is TGTGCCAGCAGTGCCAGGGGGACGGGTGAGCAGTTCTTC. Residues: CASSARGTGEQFF.

In its sample, this clone was seen once. J is TRBJ2-7 and V is TRBV28; 8 nucleotides agree with TRBD1. Per germline, CDR1 MDHEN and CDR2 SYDVKM. CDR3 length: 15 residues. The trim removed 6 bases at V and 2 bases at J, leaving 9 bases unmatched. This chain's CDR3 is CASRTMEDRAYEQYF. For the CDR3, the DNA is TGTGCCAGCAGGACTATGGAGGACAGGGCCTACGAGCAGTACTTC.

The rearrangement uses TRBV2 and TRBJ2-3; 9 bases are shared with TRBD1. Trimming at V came to 7 bases and at J to 2 bases, leaving 7 bases not matched to a gene. The CDR3 spans 15 residues. Germline V gene data show CDR1 as SNHLY and CDR2 as FYNNEI. CDR3 bases: TGTGCCAGCACGGGTGGACAGGGGAACACAGATACGCAGTATTTT. This codes for CASTGGQGNTDTQYF.

For this clone: This CDR3 is also generated by other DNA sequences in the sample. V usage is TRBV6-1 and J usage is TRBJ1-5, with TRBD1 as a possible D gene (5 bases). Trimming left V 0 bases short and J 11 bases short, with 8 bases between. This CDR3 contains 12 residues. Germline V gives CDR1 MNHNS, CDR2 SASEGT. The CDR3 reads CASSEAPGTQHF. The CDR3 DNA sequence: TGTGCCAGCAGTGAAGCCCCAGGGACCCAGCATTTT.

The chain employs TRBV9 and TRBJ2-2; D perhaps matches TRBD1 (6 bases). The ends were cut back, 0 bases at V and 1 base at J, with 7 bases in the middle. The length of the CDR3 is 15 residues. Looked up from germline, CDR1 is SGDLS and CDR2 is YYNGEE. The CDR3 loop is CASSVVTGNTGELFF. The DNA of the CDR3 is TGTGCCAGCAGCGTAGTGACAGGGAACACCGGGGAGCTGTTTTTT.

This chain uses TRBV30 with TRBJ2-2; TRBD2 might be the D (5 bases). Deletions cut 0 bases from V and 4 bases from J, with 12 bases between. Germline CDR1 reads GTSNPN; CDR2 reads SVGIG (reference sequence). This CDR3 has 15 residues. The CDR3 region is CAWSVFGRVTGELFF. For the CDR3, the DNA is TGTGCCTGGAGTGTATTCGGGCGGGTCACCGGGGAGCTGTTTTTT.

A few counts support this clone. The CDR3 loop reads CASSLVASRYNEQFF. CDR3 nucleotide sequence: TGCGCCAGCAGCTTGGTGGCTAGCCGGTACAATGAGCAGTTCTTC. The V gene is TRBV5-1, the J gene TRBJ2-1, with D perhaps TRBD2 (5 bases). This CDR3 has 15 residues. Per the germline V gene, CDR1 is SGHRS and CDR2 is YFSETQ. Trimming took off 0 bases at V and 4 bases at J, with 11 bases between the two ends. Complete variable domain (other parts from reference TRBV5-1 and TRBJ2-1): KAGVTQTPRYLIKTRGQQVTLSCSPISGHRSVSWYQQTPGQGLQFLFEYFSETQRNKGNFPGRFSGRQFSNSRSEMNVSTLELGDSALYLCASSLVASRYNEQFFGPGTRLTVL.

The chain has TRBV4-2 and TRBJ2-7, with TRBD2 matching over 7 bases. Trimming took 0 bases from V and 4 from J; bases not matched to a gene: 6. Germline CDR1 is LGHNA and CDR2 is YNFKEQ. This CDR3 has 15 amino acids. CDR3 amino acids: CASSQDLGRVYEQYF. The CDR3 DNA reads TGTGCCAGCAGCCAAGATCTGGGGAGGGTTTACGAGCAGTACTTC.